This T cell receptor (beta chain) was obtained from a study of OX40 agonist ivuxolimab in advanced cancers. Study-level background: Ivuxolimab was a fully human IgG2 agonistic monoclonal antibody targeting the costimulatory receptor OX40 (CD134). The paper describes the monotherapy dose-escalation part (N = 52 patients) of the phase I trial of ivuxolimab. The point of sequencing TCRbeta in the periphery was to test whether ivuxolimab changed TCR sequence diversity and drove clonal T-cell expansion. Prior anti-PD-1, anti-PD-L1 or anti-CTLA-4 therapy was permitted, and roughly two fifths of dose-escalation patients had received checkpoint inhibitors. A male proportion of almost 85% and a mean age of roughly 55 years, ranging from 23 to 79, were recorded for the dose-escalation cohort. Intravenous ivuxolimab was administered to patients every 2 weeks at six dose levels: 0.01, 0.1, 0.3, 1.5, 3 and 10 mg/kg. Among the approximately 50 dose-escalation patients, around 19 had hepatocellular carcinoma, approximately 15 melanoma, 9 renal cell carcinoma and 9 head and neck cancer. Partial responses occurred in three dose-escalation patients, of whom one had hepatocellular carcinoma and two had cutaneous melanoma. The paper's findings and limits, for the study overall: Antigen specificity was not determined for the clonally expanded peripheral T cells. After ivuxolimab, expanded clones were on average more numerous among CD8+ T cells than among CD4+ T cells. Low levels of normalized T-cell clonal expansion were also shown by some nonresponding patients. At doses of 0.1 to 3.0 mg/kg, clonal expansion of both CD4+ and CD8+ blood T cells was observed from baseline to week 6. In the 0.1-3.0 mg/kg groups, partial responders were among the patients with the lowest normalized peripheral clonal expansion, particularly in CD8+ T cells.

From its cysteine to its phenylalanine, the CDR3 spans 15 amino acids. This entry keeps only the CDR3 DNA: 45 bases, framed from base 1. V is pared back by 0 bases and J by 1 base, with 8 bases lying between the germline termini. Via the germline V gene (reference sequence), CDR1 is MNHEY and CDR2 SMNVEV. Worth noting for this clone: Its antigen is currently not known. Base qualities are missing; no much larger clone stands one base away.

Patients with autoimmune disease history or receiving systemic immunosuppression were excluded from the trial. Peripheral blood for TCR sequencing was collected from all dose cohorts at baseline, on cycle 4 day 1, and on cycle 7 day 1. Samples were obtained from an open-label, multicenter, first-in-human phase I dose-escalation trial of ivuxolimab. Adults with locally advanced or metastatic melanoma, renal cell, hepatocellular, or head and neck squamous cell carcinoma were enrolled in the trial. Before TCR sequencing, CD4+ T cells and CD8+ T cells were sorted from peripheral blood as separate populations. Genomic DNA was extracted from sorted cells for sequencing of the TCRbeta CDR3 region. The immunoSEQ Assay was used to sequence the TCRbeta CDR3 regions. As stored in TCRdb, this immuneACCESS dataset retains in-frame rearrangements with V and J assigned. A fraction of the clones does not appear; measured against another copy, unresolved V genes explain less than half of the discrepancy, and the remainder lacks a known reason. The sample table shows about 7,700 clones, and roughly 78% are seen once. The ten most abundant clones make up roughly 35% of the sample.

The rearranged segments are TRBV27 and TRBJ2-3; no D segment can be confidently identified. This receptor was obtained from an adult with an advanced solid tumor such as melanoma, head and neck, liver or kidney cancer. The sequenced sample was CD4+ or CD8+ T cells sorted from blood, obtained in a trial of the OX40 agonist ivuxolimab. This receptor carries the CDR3 CASSLSGIGTDTQYF. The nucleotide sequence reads TGTGCCAGCAGTTTATCGGGAATTGGCACAGATACGCAGTATTTT.